One and the same sample provided the 9 T cell receptor beta chains below, sequenced in a study of siplizumab effects on memory and regulatory T cells. The data were produced by immunoSEQ multiplex PCR, yet TCRdb's version contains in-frame clones alone and is incomplete. The sample yields some 110,000 clones, 93% seen once. Sample: Tregs sorted from blood. These receptors all stem from a human donor in good health.

The chain combines TRBV5-1 with TRBJ2-2; tentatively, D is TRBD1 (8 bases). Looked up from germline, CDR1 is SGHRS and CDR2 is YFSETQ. The CDR3 has 17 residues. Between the trimmed V and J ends, which lost 1 base and 1 base, there was a span of 14 bases. The CDR3 sequence is CASSLYRGGLNTGELFF. The DNA for the CDR3 is TGCGCCAGCAGCTTGTACAGGGGGGGCTTGAACACCGGGGAGCTGTTTTTT.

J is TRBJ2-1 and V is TRBV5-1; D is unresolved. Trimming stripped 0 bases from V and 9 bases from J, with 13 bases between. Germline V CDR1 and CDR2: SGHRS, YFSETQ. The CDR3 has 14 amino acids. The CDR3 is CASSLEYSGSEQFF. Here the CDR3 DNA reads TGCGCCAGCAGCTTGGAGTATTCGGGTAGTGAGCAGTTCTTC.

CDR3 bases: TGTGCCACCAGCAGAGAGGACAGGGGGAACTATGGCTACACCTTC. Amino acids: CATSREDRGNYGYTF. The rearrangement links TRBV15 to TRBJ1-2; 10 bases fit TRBD1. Trimming took 0 bases from V and 2 from J; bases not matched to a gene: 0. Germline CDR1 is LNHNV and CDR2 is YYDKDF (reference sequence). The CDR3 is 15 residues long.

This clone was seen once. V is TRBV11-3 and J is TRBJ2-3; 12 bases align to TRBD2. Germline V CDR1 and CDR2: SGHNT, YENEEA. The CDR3 sequence is 17 residues long. The ends lost 1 base at V and 1 base at J; junction bases unmatched: 3. This CDR3 reads CASSLALAGGRTDTQYF. CDR3 nucleotides: TGTGCCAGCAGCTTAGCCCTAGCGGGAGGGCGCACAGATACGCAGTATTTT.

The chain has TRBV4-3 and TRBJ2-1; no definite D call. There are 13 residues in the CDR3. The germline CDR1 and CDR2 sequences are LGHNA and YSLEER. V lost 2 bases and J 6 bases, leaving 8 bases between the germline ends. CDR3 DNA: TGCGCCAGCAGCCAAAATGGGTTCAATGAGCAGTTCTTC. The encoded protein is CASSQNGFNEQFF.

J is TRBJ2-3 and V is TRBV6-5; D is undetermined. The CDR3 is 15 residues long. The V end lost 2 bases, the J end lost 0 bases, and 9 bases lay between the germline ends. In germline, CDR1 is MNHEY, CDR2 SVGAGI. The CDR3 protein is CASSYRTTSTDTQYF. CDR3 sequence (DNA): TGTGCCAGCAGTTACCGGACCACTAGCACAGATACGCAGTATTTT.

The rearrangement links TRBV9 to TRBJ2-7, with 7 bases aligning to TRBD2. The germline V gene has CDR1 SGDLS and CDR2 YYNGEE. Unmatched junction bases numbered 9, after V lost 3 bases and J lost 6 bases. The CDR3 is made up of 14 amino acids. DNA of the CDR3: TGTGCCAGCAGCGGACCCGGACTAGGGGTCGAGCAGTACTTC. Translation: CASSGPGLGVEQYF.

The CDR3 DNA reads TGTGCCAGCAGCTTATTCGGGGCGGAAGGAGCTAACTATGGCTACACCTTC. Translating it yields CASSLFGAEGANYGYTF. This chain connects TRBV7-9 to TRBJ1-2, with D maybe TRBD1 (5 bases). This CDR3 has 17 residues. Germline-derived CDR1 and CDR2 are SEHNR and FQNEAQ (reference sequence). V dropped 2 bases and J dropped 0 bases, with 16 bases sitting between them.

This clone is a singleton in its sample. The chain recombines TRBV6-5 with TRBJ1-4, with D uncertain. V was cut by 0 bases and J by 0 bases, with 8 bases left in between. This CDR3 is built from 16 residues. Germline CDR1 is MNHEY and CDR2 is SVGAGI. DNA of the CDR3: TGTGCCAGCAGTTACTCGCAAACCTCAACTAATGAAAAACTGTTTTTT. It is translated as CASSYSQTSTNEKLFF.